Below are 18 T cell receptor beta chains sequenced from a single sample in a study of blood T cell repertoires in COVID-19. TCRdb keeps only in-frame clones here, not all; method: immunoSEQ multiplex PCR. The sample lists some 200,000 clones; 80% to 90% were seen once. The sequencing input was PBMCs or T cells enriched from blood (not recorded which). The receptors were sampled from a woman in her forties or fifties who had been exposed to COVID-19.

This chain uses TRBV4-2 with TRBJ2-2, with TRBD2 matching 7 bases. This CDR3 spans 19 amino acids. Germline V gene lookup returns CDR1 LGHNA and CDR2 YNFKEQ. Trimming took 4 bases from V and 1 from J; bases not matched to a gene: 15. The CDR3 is CASSPSRSSGDLNTGELFF. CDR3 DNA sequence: TGTGCCAGCAGCCCCTCTCGCAGCAGCGGGGACCTGAACACCGGGGAGCTGTTTTTT.

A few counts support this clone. The CDR3 loop reads CSVAEGFGGWAFF. CDR3 bases: TGCAGCGTCGCCGAGGGTTTCGGTGGTTGGGCTTTCTTT. The chain joins TRBV29-1 to TRBJ1-1; D is undetermined. Trimming took off 6 bases at V and 11 bases at J, with 22 bases between the two ends. Per the germline V gene, CDR1 is SQVTM and CDR2 is ANQGSEA. This CDR3 has 13 residues.

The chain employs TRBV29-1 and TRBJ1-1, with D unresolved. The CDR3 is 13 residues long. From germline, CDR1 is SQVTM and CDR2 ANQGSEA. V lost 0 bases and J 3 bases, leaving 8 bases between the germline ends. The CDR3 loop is CSVEDLLYTEAFF. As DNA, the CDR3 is TGCAGCGTTGAAGACCTCCTATACACTGAAGCTTTCTTT. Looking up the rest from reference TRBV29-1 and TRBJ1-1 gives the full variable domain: SAVISQKPSRDICQRGTSLTIQCQVDSQVTMMFWYRQQPGQSLTLIATANQGSEATYESGFVIDKFPISRPNLTFSTLTVSNMSPEDSSIYLCSVEDLLYTEAFFGQGTRLTVV.

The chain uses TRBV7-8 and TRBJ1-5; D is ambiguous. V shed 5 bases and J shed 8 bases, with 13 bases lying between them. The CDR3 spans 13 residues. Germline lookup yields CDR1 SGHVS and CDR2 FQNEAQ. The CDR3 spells CASSPAGQEPQHF. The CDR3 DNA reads TGTGCCAGCAGCCCCGCTGGCCAGGAGCCCCAGCATTTT.

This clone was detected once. The CDR3 here is CASGFGGTGNTIYF. The CDR3 region has the DNA TGTGCTAGTGGTTTCGGGGGTACGGGAAACACCATATATTTT. The rearrangement uses TRBV12-5 and TRBJ1-3; tentatively, D is TRBD1 (5 bases). Deletions cut 3 bases from V and 4 bases from J, with 10 bases between. Germline CDR1 is LGHNT and CDR2 is FRNRAP. The CDR3 is 14 amino acids.

This CDR3 is CANDLIGAEAFF. CDR3 in DNA: TGCGCCAACGACCTTATAGGGGCTGAAGCTTTCTTT. V usage is TRBV10-1 and J usage is TRBJ1-1; D may be TRBD1 (5 bases). Germline V CDR1 and CDR2: WNHNN, SYGVQD (reference sequence). V was trimmed by 10 bases and J by 6 bases, leaving 15 bases between them. The CDR3 has 12 residues.

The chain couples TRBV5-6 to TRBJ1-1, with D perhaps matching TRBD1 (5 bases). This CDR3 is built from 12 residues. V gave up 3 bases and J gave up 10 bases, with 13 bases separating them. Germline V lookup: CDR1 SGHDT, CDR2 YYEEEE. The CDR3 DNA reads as TGTGCCAGCAGCTCCGCGCCAGGGCGAGCTTTCTTT. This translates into CASSSAPGRAFF.

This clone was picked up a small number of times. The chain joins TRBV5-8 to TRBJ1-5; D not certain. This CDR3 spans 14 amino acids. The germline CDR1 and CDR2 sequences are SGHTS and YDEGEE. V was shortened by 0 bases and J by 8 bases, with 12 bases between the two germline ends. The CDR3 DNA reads TGTGCCAGCAGCTTGGGAGGAACGCGGGAGCCCCAGCATTTT. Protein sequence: CASSLGGTREPQHF. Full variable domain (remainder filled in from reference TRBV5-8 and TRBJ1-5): EAGVTQSPTHLIKTRGQQATLRCSPISGHTSVYWYQQALGLGLQFLLWYDEGEERNRGNFPPRFSGRQFPNYSSELNVNALELEDSALYLCASSLGGTREPQHFGDGTRLSIL.

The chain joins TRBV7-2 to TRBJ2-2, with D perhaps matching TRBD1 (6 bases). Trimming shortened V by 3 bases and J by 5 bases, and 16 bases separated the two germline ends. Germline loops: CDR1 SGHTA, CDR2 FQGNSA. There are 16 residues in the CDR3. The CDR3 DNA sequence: TGTGCCAGCAGCTTGCTAAGGGGGAGAGGGACCGGGGAGCTGTTTTTT. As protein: CASSLLRGRGTGELFF.

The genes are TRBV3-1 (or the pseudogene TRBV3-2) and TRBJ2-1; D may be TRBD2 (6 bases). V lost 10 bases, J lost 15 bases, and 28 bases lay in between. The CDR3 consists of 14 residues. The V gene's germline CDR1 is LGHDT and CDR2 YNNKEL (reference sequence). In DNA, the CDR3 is TGTGCCATCTCAAGACGGGAGAATCCAAAGAGGGTGTTCTTC. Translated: CAISRRENPKRVFF.

The CDR3 reads CASSLLSGGAGEQYF. The CDR3 DNA reads TGTGCCAGCAGCTTACTTAGCGGGGGGGCCGGGGAGCAGTACTTC. The chain links TRBV7-6 to TRBJ2-7; 11 nucleotides agree with TRBD2. The CDR3 covers 15 residues. The germline CDR1 and CDR2 sequences are SGHVS and FNYEAQ. V shed 2 bases, J shed 7 bases, and the junction held 7 bases outside the gene matches.

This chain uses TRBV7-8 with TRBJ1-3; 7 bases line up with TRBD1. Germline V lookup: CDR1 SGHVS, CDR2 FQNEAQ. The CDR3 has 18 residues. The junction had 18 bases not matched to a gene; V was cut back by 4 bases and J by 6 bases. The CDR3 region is CASSSTPLDRQVLNTIYF. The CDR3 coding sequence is TGTGCCAGCAGCTCTACCCCCTTGGACAGGCAGGTCCTAAACACCATATATTTT. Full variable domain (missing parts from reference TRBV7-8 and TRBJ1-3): GAGVSQSPRYKVAKRGQDVALRCDPISGHVSLFWYQQALGQGPEFLTYFQNEAQLDKSGLPSDRFFAERPEGSVSTLKIQRTQQEDSAVYLCASSSTPLDRQVLNTIYFGEGSWLTVV.

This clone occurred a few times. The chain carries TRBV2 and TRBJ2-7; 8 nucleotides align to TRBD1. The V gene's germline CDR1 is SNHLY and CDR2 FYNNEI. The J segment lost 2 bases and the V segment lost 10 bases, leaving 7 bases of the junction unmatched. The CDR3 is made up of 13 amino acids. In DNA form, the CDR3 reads TGTGCCACCGGGGGACAGGACCCCTACGAGCAGTACTTC. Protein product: CATGGQDPYEQYF.

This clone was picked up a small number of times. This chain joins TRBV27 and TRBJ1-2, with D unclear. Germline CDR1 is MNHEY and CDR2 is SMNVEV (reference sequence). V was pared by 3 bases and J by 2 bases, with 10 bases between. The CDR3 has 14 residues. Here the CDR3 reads CASSFLPGNYGYTF. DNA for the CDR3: TGTGCCAGCAGTTTTCTACCGGGAAACTATGGCTACACCTTC.

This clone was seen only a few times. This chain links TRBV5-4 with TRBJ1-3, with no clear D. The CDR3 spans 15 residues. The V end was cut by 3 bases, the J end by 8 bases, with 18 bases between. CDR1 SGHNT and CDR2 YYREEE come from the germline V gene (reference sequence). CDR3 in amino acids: CASSSTGVRADTIYF. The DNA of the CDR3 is TGTGCCAGCAGCTCGACCGGGGTTCGGGCGGACACCATATATTTT.

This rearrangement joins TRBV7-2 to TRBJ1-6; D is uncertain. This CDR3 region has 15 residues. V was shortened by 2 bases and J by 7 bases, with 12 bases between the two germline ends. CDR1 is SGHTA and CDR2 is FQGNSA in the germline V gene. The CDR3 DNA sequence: TGTGCCAGCAGCTTACGGCCAGGCGAAAATTCACCCCTCCACTTT. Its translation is CASSLRPGENSPLHF. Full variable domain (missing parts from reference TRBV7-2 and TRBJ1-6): GAGVSQSPSNKVTEKGKDVELRCDPISGHTALYWYRQSLGQGLEFLIYFQGNSAPDKSGLPSDRFSAERTGGSVSTLTIQRTQQEDSAVYLCASSLRPGENSPLHFGNGTRLTVT.

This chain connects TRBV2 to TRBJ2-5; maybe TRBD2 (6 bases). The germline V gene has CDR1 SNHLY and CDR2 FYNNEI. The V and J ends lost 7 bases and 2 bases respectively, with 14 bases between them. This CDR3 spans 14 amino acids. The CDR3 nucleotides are TGTGCCAGCAAACCGGGGGTTATACAAGAGACCCAGTACTTC. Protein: CASKPGVIQETQYF.

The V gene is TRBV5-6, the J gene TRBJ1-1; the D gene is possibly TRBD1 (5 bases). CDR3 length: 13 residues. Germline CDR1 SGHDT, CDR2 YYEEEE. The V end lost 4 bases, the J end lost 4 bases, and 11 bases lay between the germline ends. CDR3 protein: CASSLREGTEAFF. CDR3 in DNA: TGTGCCAGCAGCCTCAGGGAAGGCACTGAAGCTTTCTTT.